This T cell receptor (beta chain) was documented in a study of TIL therapy for anti-PD-1-resistant metastatic lung cancer (dated by TCRdb to about 2021). About the investigation overall: Enrolled patients had a median age of about 53 years (range about 38-85) and a median tumor PD-L1 proportion score of around 6%. Most of the cohort had lung adenocarcinoma, including four EGFR-mutant tumors and two ALK-rearranged tumors, and half of the patients were either current or former smokers. A median non-synonymous tumor mutation burden of under 1.9 mutations per megabase was determined across the cohort by whole-exome sequencing. Clonotypes were tracked across tumor, expanded TIL product and serial blood samples by T cell receptor beta sequencing of tumor and peripheral blood. Points the paper makes about the study in general: Generalizability was limited because the cohort was highly selected, with more treatment-naive, never-smoker and oncogene-addicted patients included than is typical. Clonal turnover during TIL culture was high, and many clones enriched in the product were not detected in the baseline tumor, suggesting clonal contraction instead of faithful expansion. Compared with baseline intratumoral T cells, expanded TIL cultures were more clonal and less diverse (median clonality about 6% vs 30%, p < 0.0001). The study protocol defined all tumor marker inferences as exploratory.

Remarks on this clone: Its target antigen remains unknown. No base quality information exists; no much larger clone differs at one position.

TCR beta CDR3 regions were amplified from genomic DNA by bias-controlled multiplex PCR with the immunoSEQ v3 hsTCRB kit. TCR libraries were sequenced on an Illumina NextSeq 500 to about 1.8 million read pairs for survey level or about 5-6.5 million for deep level. Regarding the original processing steps: Clonality was reported by immunoSEQ Analyzer software, which also assigned V, D and J genes and filtered out non-productive sequences. Repertoires were compared by productive Simpson clonality and by the Morisita overlap index of productive TRB rearrangements between infused TIL and blood. This immuneACCESS table, as held by TCRdb, lists in-frame sequences with V and J called but not all clones. Of the missing ones, under half trace to an unresolved V gene in checked studies; the others have no known cause. The V and J calls and clone size were taken over from that table, and D and trimming were inferred from the DNA. The sample includes roughly 50,000 clones, with less than 75% observed a single time. The ten largest make up roughly 5.6% of the sample.

From the cysteine through the phenylalanine, the CDR3 covers 15 amino acids. Only the CDR3 portion is preserved as DNA: 45 bases, with reading frame beginning at the first base. Here V drops 4 bases and J drops 4 bases, and the junction holds 10 bases not matched to any gene. Reading the germline V gene gives CDR1 SNHLY and CDR2 FYNNEI. The sample's time point label, in plain terms: pre-treatment sample, taken before nivolumab and TIL therapy. Baseline tumor samples were excised metastases, mostly pleural nodules or supraclavicular lymph nodes, from the same resection used to grow TIL. Tumors were collected before any PD-1/PD-L1 blockade, after which patients were given nivolumab, and patients who progressed were given lymphodepletion, an infusion of expanded TIL and IL-2. Adults with stage 4 NSCLC were enrolled in a dual-center phase I trial from 2017 to January 2020. Samples were obtained from a single-arm, open-label phase I trial in which tumor-infiltrating lymphocyte therapy with nivolumab was evaluated in advanced non-small cell lung cancer. Portions of each resected tumor were snap-frozen in liquid nitrogen and stored at -80 °C. Tumor regions of interest were selected on H&E sections by laser-capture macrodissection, were pulverized into around 14 mg aliquots, and were extracted with Qiagen Allprep kits.

The rearranged segments are TRBV2 and TRBJ2-7, and 7 junctional nucleotides match TRBD1. The receptor's source is a person aged 25 to 80 with non-small cell lung cancer. Sequencing was performed on tumor tissue, taken at baseline. The nucleotide sequence is TGTGCCAGCAGTGGCATGGGGGACAGATTGTACGAGCAGTACTTC. Translated, this is CASSGMGDRLYEQYF.